This T cell receptor beta chain was obtained from a study of T cell responses to AZD1222 COVID-19 vaccine. Deletions cut 5 bases from V and 7 bases from J, with 12 bases between. This CDR3 spans 14 amino acids. Germline V gene sequence: CDR1 SGHTA, CDR2 FQGNSA. Produced via immunoSEQ multiplex PCR; TCRdb's table is partial and in-frame only. This table has tens of thousands of clones, over 75% appearing once. V usage is TRBV7-2 and J usage is TRBJ1-6, with a possible D match to TRBD1 (5 bases). This sample comprised peripheral blood, obtained on day 0 of AZD1222 vaccination. This sequence was found in an adult in good health. The CDR3 nucleotides are TGTGCCAGCAGCCCTAGAGGACAAAATTCACCCCTCCACTTT. Encoded protein: CASSPRGQNSPLHF.